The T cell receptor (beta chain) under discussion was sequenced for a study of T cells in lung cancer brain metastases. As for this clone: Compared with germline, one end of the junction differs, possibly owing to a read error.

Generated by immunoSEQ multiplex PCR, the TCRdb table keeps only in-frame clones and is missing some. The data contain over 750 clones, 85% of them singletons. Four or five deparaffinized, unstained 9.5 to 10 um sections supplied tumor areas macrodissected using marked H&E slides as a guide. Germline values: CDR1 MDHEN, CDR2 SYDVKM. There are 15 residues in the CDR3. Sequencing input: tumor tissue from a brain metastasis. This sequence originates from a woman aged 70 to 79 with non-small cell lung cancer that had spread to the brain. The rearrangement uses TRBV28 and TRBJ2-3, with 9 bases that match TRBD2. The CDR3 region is CANSFGTSTTDTQYF. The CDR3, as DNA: TGTGCCAACAGTTTCGGGACTAGCACCACAGATACGCAGTATTTT.